Below, 10 T cell receptor beta chains from the same sample are listed, as sequenced in a study of CD8+ T cells in alopecia areata. Extraction of RNA preceded its reverse transcription into cDNA, which served as the sequencing template. Sequencing used immunoSEQ multiplex PCR; TCRdb keeps in-frame clones, though not all of them. The sample consists of 150,000 to 200,000 clones, 59% of them appearing once. This material consisted of CD4+ T cells sorted from blood, taken at week 0. These TCRs come from a human donor with alopecia areata.

This clone was seen just once. This rearrangement joins TRBV11-2 to TRBJ2-7; 11 nucleotides align to TRBD1. CDR1 and CDR2 from the germline V gene are SGHAT and FQNNGV. Germline trimming cut 5 bases from V and 5 bases from J; bases unmatched to any gene: 5. The CDR3 sequence is 14 residues long. Here the CDR3 DNA reads TGTGCCAGCAGCCCAAGGACAGGGGGCAACGAGCAGTACTTC. It encodes CASSPRTGGNEQYF. Full variable domain (rest looked up from reference TRBV11-2 and TRBJ2-7): EAGVAQSPRYKIIEKRQSVAFWCNPISGHATLYWYQQILGQGPKLLIQFQNNGVVDDSQLPKDRFSAERLKGVDSTLKIQPAKLEDSAVYLCASSPRTGGNEQYFGPGTRLTVT.

The V gene is TRBV29-1, the J gene TRBJ2-5; no reliable D call. V was pared by 3 bases and J by 3 bases, with 2 bases between. Germline values: CDR1 SQVTM, CDR2 ANQGSEA. The length of the CDR3 is 10 residues. In nucleotides, the CDR3 is TGCAGCGTTGAGAAAGAGACCCAGTACTTC. It codes for CSVEKETQYF.

This rearrangement joins TRBV25-1 to TRBJ2-7; D gene ambiguous. This CDR3 region has 11 residues. The germline gives CDR1 MGHDK, CDR2 SYGVNS. The V gene lost 6 bases and the J gene lost 2 bases, with 5 bases spanning the gap. Written as DNA, the CDR3 is TGTGCCAGCAGCCGGACCTACGAGCAGTACTTC. Its protein product is CASSRTYEQYF.

The V gene is TRBV4-1, the J gene TRBJ1-5; a weak D match, TRBD1 (6 bases). The germline V gene has CDR1 MGHRA and CDR2 YSYEKL. This CDR3 has 16 residues. The V gene lost 0 bases and the J gene lost 0 bases, with 9 bases spanning the gap. The CDR3 bases are TGCGCCAGCAGCCAAGAGAGGGGGTTTAGCAATCAGCCCCAGCATTTT. Its protein product is CASSQERGFSNQPQHF.

This clone was recorded only once. The V and J genes are TRBV5-4 and TRBJ2-2; D ambiguous. The CDR3 consists of 14 residues. V was pared by 0 bases and J by 5 bases, with 8 bases between. Germline assignment: CDR1 SGHNT and CDR2 YYREEE (reference sequence). The CDR3 region has the DNA TGTGCCAGCAGCTTGGTACCAGCGACCGGGGAGCTGTTTTTT. This encodes CASSLVPATGELFF.

This clone showed up just a few times. V gene TRBV5-5 combines with J gene TRBJ2-1, with D possibly being TRBD1 or TRBD2 (5 bases each). Looked up from germline, CDR1 is SGHKS and CDR2 is YYEKEE (reference sequence). The CDR3 runs to 15 residues. V lost 0 bases and J 5 bases, leaving 12 bases between the germline ends. The CDR3 here is CASSLVWGINNEQFF. The CDR3 nucleotides read TGTGCCAGCAGCTTGGTCTGGGGGATAAACAATGAGCAGTTCTTC.

The chain carries TRBV19 and TRBJ2-7; a weak D match, TRBD2 (6 bases). Germline V CDR1 and CDR2: LNHDA, SQIVND (reference sequence). The germline V and J ends were trimmed by 3 bases and 0 bases, with 12 bases remaining between them. The CDR3 loop spans 15 amino acids. This chain's CDR3 is CASSIGDSSSYEQYF. The CDR3 region has the DNA TGTGCCAGTAGTATCGGGGACTCGAGCTCCTACGAGCAGTACTTC. The full variable domain, in which reference TRBV19 and TRBJ2-7 provide the parts outside the CDR3, is DGGITQSPKYLFRKEGQNVTLSCEQNLNHDAMYWYRQDPGQGLRLIYYSQIVNDFQKGDIAEGYSVSREKKESFPLTVTSAQKNPTAFYLCASSIGDSSSYEQYFGPGTRLTVT.

The chain recombines TRBV29-1 with TRBJ2-7; 11 bases fit TRBD1. Germline loops: CDR1 SQVTM, CDR2 ANQGSEA. The V and J ends lost 7 bases and 7 bases, in that order; junction bases with no gene match: 9. The CDR3 sequence is 13 residues long. The CDR3 region is CSGGQGASGEQYF. DNA for the CDR3: TGCAGCGGTGGACAGGGGGCATCGGGAGAGCAGTACTTC.

The V call is TRBV29-1, the J call TRBJ2-3; possibly TRBD1 for D (5 bases). The CDR3 contains 18 residues. The germline V gene has CDR1 SQVTM and CDR2 ANQGSEA. The V gene lost 4 bases and the J gene lost 5 bases, with 28 bases spanning the gap. The CDR3: CSVVGERTDTPSLDTQYF. In DNA form, the CDR3 reads TGCAGCGTTGTAGGGGAAAGGACCGACACCCCTTCGCTAGATACGCAGTATTTT.

V gene TRBV29-1 combines with J gene TRBJ1-2; a possible D gene is TRBD1 (6 bases). The CDR3 spans 13 residues. Germline V gene lookup returns CDR1 SQVTM and CDR2 ANQGSEA. The V gene lost 2 bases and the J gene lost 2 bases, with 9 bases spanning the gap. CDR3 residues: CSVESDRNYGYTF. Here the CDR3 DNA reads TGCAGCGTTGAATCGGACAGAAACTATGGCTACACCTTC.